The rows below give T cell receptor beta chains drawn from one sample of a study of blood T cell repertoires in COVID-19. The data were produced by immunoSEQ multiplex PCR, yet TCRdb's version contains in-frame clones alone and is incomplete. Of approximately 150,000 clones in the sample, about 88% were seen once. Sequenced input: peripheral blood. These receptor sequences come from a woman of 80 years or more with COVID-19, enrolled during active disease. Both conserved end residues are part of each CDR3. Each record gives: J gene, V gene, CDR3 protein.

TRBJ1-1	TRBV6-1	CASSESRGNTEAFF
TRBJ1-6	TRBV14	CASSRQNLVPLHF
TRBJ2-1	TRBV29-1	CSVERESYEQFF
TRBJ2-1	TRBV6-2/TRBV6-3	CASSLRLAAVRTNEQFF
TRBJ2-5	TRBV10-3	CAISEAGGQETQYF
TRBJ2-2	TRBV11-2	CASSPGQMNTGELFF
TRBJ1-3	TRBV10-3	CATERGGEGNTIYF
TRBJ1-6	TRBV29-1	CSVVTGEGSPLHF
TRBJ2-1	TRBV19	CASSIGSSGLSSYNEQFF
TRBJ1-1	TRBV10-1	CASSESGDRTESEAFF
TRBJ1-1	TRBV6-2/TRBV6-3	CASSYPFSGTEAFF
TRBJ1-6	TRBV6-5	CASRHRTGTNSPLHF
TRBJ2-1	TRBV25-1	CASSESAYNEQFF
TRBJ2-1	TRBV20-1	CSASGALVYNEQFF
TRBJ1-2	TRBV4-1	CASSQEGGRNYGYTF
TRBJ1-2	TRBV9	CASSVAPQDPGGRGPLYYGYTF
TRBJ2-7	TRBV5-4	CASSSDLPGAQYF
TRBJ1-6	TRBV28	CASRITGAQFTPLHF
TRBJ2-5	TRBV12-3/TRBV12-4	CASSLQRETQYF
TRBJ1-4	TRBV7-2	CASSLGMGTDVEKLFF
TRBJ2-2	TRBV7-8	CASSGTSTGELFF
TRBJ1-6	TRBV19	CASSPRAGGLKGSPLHF
TRBJ1-3	TRBV3-1/TRBV3-2	CASSQGTGALGNTIYF
TRBJ1-1	TRBV6-5	CASSLDGVNTEAFF
TRBJ1-1	TRBV19	CASRTPGFDTEAFF
TRBJ1-5	TRBV3-1/TRBV3-2	CASGDRDQPQHF
TRBJ2-7	TRBV28	CASRGGYEQYF
TRBJ2-5	TRBV3-1/TRBV3-2	CASSLAGPYQETQYF
TRBJ2-5	TRBV12-3/TRBV12-4	CASSFLGGETQYF
TRBJ1-2	TRBV27	CASSTGAGGYTF
TRBJ2-5	TRBV28	CASSFSTSGTQETQYF
TRBJ1-1	TRBV7-2	CASSFISMRGNTEAFF
TRBJ2-7	TRBV7-9	CASSWTESYEQYF
TRBJ2-5	TRBV7-3	CASSPRSGGPGETQYF
TRBJ2-3	TRBV7-2	CASSLLAGAADTQYF